This TCR beta chain is drawn from a study of T cells in Graves' hyperthyroidism and ophthalmopathy. In its sample, this clonotype was seen a few times. The authors deemed Graves' hyperthyroidism stable absent ophthalmopathy progression within 18 months. Diagnostic decisions used clinical symptoms, serum thyroxine and TRAb, thyroid ultrasound and orbital computed tomography. The PBMCs were sourced from fresh peripheral blood (about 9.6 ml). The CDR3 regions of TCR beta were amplified from RNA transcripts. Primed by the HTBI set, a first-round RT-PCR was run on the TCR CDR3. TCRdb analysed the multiplex PCR reads with MiXCR anew, one entry per CDR3 protein. The sample has 350,000 to 500,000 distinct CDR3 sequences, roughly an eighth seen once. This clonotype was obtained from a woman between 18 and 29 years old with Graves' hyperthyroidism. Sequencing was performed on blood.

In DNA form, the CDR3 reads TGCGCCAGCAGCTTGGTTCTAGCGGGGAACAATGAGCAGTTCTTC. Translated: CASSLVLAGNNEQFF. This chain uses TRBV5-1 with TRBJ2-1, with 9 bases that match TRBD2. Trimming took 0 bases from V and 5 from J; bases not matched to a gene: 3. CDR1 and CDR2 from the germline V gene are SGHRS and YFSETQ. This CDR3 spans 15 amino acids.